This T cell receptor beta chain was retrieved from a study of T cells after yellow fever vaccination. TCRdb used MiXCR to reprocess the 5' RACE reads, holding one entry per CDR3 protein. In the table there are about 400,000 distinct CDR3 sequences, approximately 6% of which are singletons. Overall study results and limits: Contaminants from the bulk population, in the form of abundant clonotypes, could be found in FACS-sorted repertoires. Most clones from primary vaccination resurfaced after the booster (nearly 97% CD4, less than 90% CD8). A minor fraction of clonotypes spanned both CD4 and CD8 compartments.

Turning to this clonotype: The antigen remains undetermined.

This CDR3 has 14 residues. CDR1 SEHNR and CDR2 FQNEAQ come from the germline V gene (reference sequence). V was clipped by 5 bases and J by 4 bases, with 12 bases between them. The chain employs TRBV7-9 and TRBJ2-1; the D gene is possibly TRBD2 (5 bases). The receptor's source is a man aged 25 to 40 who received the YFV17D yellow fever vaccine. This specimen consisted of PBMCs, obtained 5 days after the yellow fever booster vaccination. The DNA of the CDR3 is TGTGCCAGCAGCCCTTTGGGAGTATACAATGAGCAGTTCTTC. As protein: CASSPLGVYNEQFF.